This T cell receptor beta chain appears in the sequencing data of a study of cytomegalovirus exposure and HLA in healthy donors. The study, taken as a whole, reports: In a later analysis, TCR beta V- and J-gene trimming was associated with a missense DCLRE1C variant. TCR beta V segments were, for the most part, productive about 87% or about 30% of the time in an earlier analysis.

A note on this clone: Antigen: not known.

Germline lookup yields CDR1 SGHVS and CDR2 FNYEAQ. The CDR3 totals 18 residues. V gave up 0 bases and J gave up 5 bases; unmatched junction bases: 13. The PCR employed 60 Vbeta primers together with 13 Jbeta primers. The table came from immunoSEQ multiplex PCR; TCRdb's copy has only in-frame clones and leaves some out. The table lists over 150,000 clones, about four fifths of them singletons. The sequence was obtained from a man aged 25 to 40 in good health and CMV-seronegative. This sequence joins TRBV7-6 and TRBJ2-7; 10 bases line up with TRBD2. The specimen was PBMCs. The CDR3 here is CASSLASASGGYANEQYF. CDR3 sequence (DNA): TGTGCCAGCAGCTTAGCGAGCGCTAGCGGGGGCTACGCCAACGAGCAGTACTTC.